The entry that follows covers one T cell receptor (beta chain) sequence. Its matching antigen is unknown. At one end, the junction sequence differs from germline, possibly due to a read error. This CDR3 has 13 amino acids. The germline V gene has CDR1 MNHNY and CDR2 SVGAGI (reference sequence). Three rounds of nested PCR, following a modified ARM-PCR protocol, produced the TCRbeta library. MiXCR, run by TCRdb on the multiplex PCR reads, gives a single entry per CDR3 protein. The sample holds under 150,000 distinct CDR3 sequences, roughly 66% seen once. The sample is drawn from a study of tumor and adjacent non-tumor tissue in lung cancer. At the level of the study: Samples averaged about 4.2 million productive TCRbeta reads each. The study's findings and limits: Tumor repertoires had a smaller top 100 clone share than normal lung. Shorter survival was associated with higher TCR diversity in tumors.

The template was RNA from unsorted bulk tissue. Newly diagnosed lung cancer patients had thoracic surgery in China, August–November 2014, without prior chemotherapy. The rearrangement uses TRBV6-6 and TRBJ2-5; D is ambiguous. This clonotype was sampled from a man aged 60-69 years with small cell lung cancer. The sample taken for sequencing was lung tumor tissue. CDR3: CVSSGDASETQYF. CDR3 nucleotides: TGTGTCAGCAGTGGAGATGCTTCAGAGACCCAGTACTTC.